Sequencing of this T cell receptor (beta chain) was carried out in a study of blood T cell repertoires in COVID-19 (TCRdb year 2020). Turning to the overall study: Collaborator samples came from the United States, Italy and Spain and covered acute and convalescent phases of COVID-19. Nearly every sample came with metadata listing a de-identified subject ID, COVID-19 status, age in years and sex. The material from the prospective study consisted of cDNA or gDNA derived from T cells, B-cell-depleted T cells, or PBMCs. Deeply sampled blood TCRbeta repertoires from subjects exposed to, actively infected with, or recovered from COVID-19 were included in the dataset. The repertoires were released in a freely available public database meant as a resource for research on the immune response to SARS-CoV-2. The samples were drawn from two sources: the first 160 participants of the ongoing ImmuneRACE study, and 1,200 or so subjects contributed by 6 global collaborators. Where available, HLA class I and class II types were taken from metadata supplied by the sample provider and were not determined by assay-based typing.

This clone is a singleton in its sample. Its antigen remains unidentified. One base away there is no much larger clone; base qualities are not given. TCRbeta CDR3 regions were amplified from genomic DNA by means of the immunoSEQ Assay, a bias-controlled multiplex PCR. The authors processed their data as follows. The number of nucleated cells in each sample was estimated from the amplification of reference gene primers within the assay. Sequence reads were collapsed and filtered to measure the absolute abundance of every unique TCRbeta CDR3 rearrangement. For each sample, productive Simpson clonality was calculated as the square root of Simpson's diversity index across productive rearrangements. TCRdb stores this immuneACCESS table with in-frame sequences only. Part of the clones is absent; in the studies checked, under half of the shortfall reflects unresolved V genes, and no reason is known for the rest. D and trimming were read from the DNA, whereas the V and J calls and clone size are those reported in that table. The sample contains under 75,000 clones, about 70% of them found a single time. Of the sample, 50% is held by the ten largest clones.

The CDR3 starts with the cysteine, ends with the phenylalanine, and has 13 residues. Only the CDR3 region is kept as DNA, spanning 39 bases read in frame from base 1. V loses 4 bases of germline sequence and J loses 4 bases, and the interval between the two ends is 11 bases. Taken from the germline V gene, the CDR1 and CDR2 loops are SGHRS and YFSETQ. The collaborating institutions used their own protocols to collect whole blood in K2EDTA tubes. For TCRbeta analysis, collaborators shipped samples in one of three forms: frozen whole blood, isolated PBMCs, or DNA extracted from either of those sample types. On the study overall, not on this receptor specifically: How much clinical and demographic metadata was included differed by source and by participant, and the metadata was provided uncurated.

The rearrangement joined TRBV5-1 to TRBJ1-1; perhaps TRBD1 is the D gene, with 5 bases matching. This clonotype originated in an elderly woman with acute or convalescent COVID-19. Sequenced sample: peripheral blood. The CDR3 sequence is CASSQGLITEAFF. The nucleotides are TGCGCCAGCAGCCAGGGACTTATCACTGAAGCTTTCTTT.